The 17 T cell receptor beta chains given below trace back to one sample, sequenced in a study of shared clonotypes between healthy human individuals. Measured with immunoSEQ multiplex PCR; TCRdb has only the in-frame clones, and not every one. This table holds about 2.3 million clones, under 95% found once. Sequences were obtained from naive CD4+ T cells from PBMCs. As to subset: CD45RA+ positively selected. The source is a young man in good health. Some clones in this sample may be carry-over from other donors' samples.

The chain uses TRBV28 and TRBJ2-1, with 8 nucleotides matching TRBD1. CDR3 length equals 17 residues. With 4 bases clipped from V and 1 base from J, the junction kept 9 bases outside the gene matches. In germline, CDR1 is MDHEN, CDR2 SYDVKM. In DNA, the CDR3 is TGTGCCAGCAGTTCGTTGCAGGGGGCCAAATCCTACAATGAGCAGTTCTTC. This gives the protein CASSSLQGAKSYNEQFF.

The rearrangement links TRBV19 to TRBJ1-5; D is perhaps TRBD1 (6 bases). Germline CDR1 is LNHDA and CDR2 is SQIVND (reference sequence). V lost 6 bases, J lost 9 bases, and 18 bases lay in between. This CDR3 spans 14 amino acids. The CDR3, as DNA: TGTGCCAGTAGCGTAACAGGGAACGTTCGGCCCCAGCATTTT. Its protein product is CASSVTGNVRPQHF.

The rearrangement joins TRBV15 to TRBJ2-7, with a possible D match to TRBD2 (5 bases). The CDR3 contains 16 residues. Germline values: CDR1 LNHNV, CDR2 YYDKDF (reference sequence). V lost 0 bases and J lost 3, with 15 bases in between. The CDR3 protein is CATSRDYGELNYEQYF. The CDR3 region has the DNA TGTGCCACCAGCAGAGATTACGGGGAACTAAACTACGAGCAGTACTTC.

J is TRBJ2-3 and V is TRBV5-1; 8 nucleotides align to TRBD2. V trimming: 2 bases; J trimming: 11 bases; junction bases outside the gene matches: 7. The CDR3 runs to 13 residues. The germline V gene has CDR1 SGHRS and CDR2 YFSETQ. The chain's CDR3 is CASSFLESGRQYF. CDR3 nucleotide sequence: TGCGCCAGCAGCTTTTTGGAAAGCGGGAGGCAGTATTTT.

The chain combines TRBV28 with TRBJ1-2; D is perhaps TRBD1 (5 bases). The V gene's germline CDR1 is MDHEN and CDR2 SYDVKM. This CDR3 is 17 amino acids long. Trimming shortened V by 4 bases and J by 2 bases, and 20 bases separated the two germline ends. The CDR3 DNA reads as TGTGCCAGCAGTTCAGTCCACAAACAGGATGGGAACTATGGCTACACCTTC. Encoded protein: CASSSVHKQDGNYGYTF.

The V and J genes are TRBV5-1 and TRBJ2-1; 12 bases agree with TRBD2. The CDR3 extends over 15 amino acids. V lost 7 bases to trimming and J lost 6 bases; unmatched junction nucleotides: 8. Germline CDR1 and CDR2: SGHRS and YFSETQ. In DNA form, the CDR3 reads TGCGCCAGCGGGCGGACTAGCGGGATCTCCAATGAGCAGTTCTTC. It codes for CASGRTSGISNEQFF.

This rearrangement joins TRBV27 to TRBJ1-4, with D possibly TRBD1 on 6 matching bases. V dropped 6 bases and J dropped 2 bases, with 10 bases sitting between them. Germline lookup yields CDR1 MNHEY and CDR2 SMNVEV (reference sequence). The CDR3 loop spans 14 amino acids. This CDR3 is CASSEGGTNEKLFF. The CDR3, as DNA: TGTGCCAGCAGCGAGGGGGGGACTAATGAAAAACTGTTTTTT.

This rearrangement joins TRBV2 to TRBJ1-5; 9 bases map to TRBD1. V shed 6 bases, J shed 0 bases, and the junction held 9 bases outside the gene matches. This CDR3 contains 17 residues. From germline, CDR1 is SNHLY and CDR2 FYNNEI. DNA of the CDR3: TGTGCCAGCAGAACCGGGACAGGGATCCATAGCAATCAGCCCCAGCATTTT. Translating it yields CASRTGTGIHSNQPQHF.

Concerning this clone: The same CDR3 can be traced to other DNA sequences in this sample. CDR3 residues: CASSFGQLGSTEAFF. DNA of the CDR3: TGTGCCAGCAGTTTTGGACAGCTGGGTAGCACTGAAGCTTTCTTT. This chain joins TRBV6-6 and TRBJ1-1; TRBD1 is a possible D gene (6 bases). The germline V gene encodes CDR1 MNHNY and CDR2 SVGAGI (reference sequence). Trimming removed 4 bases from V and 4 bases from J, with 16 bases in between. The CDR3 is 15 amino acids.

The CDR3 loop is CASSLTQGAINYEQYF. CDR3 DNA sequence: TGTGCCAGCAGCTTAACACAGGGGGCGATTAACTACGAGCAGTACTTC. The rearrangement joins TRBV7-6 to TRBJ2-7; TRBD1 matches 9 bases. Germline V CDR1 and CDR2: SGHVS, FNYEAQ. V gave up 2 bases and J gave up 3 bases; unmatched junction bases: 8. The length of the CDR3 is 16 residues.

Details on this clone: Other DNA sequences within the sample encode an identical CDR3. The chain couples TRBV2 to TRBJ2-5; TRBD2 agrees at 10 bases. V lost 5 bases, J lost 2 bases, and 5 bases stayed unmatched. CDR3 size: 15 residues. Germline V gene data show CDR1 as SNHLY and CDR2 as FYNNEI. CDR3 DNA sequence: TGTGCCAGCAGTCCTCGACTAGCGGGTCAAGAGACCCAGTACTTC. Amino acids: CASSPRLAGQETQYF. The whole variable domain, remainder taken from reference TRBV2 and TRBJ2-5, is EPEVTQTPSHQVTQMGQEVILRCVPISNHLYFYWYRQILGQKVEFLVSFYNNEISEKSEIFDDQFSVERPDGSNFTLKIRSTKLEDSAMYFCASSPRLAGQETQYFGPGTRLLVL.

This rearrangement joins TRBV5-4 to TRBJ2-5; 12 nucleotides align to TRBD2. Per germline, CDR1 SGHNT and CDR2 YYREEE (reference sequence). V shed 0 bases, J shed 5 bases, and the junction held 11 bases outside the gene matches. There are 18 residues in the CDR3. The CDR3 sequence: CASSLAWPSGRAMETQYF. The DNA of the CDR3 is TGTGCCAGCAGCTTGGCGTGGCCTAGCGGGAGGGCCATGGAGACCCAGTACTTC.

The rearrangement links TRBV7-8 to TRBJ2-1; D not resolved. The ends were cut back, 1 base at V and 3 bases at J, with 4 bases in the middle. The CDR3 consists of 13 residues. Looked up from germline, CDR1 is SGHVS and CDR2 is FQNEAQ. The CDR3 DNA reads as TGTGCCAGCAGCTTAGATCACTACAATGAGCAGTTCTTC. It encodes CASSLDHYNEQFF.

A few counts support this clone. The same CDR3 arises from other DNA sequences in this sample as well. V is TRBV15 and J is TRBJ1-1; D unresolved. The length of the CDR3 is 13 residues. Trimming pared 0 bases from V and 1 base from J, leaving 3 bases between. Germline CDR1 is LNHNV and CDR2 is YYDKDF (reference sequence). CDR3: CATSRDRNTEAFF. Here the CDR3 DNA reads TGTGCCACCAGCAGAGACAGGAACACTGAAGCTTTCTTT.

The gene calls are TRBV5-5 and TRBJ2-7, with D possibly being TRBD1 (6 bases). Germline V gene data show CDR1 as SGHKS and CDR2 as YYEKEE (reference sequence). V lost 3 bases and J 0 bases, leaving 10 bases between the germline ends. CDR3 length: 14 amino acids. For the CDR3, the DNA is TGTGCCAGCAGCTCCTGGGACATCTCCTACGAGCAGTACTTC. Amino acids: CASSSWDISYEQYF.

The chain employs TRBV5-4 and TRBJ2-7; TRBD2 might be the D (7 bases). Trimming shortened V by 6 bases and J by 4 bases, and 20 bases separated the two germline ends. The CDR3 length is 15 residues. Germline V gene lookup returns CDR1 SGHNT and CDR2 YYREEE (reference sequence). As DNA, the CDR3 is TGTGCCAGCACCCGATGGGGGGGCGAAAGGTACGAGCAGTACTTC. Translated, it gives CASTRWGGERYEQYF. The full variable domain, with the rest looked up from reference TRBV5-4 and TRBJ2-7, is ETGVTQSPTHLIKTRGQQVTLRCSSQSGHNTVSWYQQALGQGPQFIFQYYREEENGRGNFPPRFSGLQFPNYSSELNVNALELDDSALYLCASTRWGGERYEQYFGPGTRLTVT.

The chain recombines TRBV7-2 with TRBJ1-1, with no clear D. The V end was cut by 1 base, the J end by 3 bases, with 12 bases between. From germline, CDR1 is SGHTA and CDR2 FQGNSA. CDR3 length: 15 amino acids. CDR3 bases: TGTGCCAGCAGCTTAGTGGGGTTCGGGGACACTGAAGCTTTCTTT. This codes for CASSLVGFGDTEAFF.